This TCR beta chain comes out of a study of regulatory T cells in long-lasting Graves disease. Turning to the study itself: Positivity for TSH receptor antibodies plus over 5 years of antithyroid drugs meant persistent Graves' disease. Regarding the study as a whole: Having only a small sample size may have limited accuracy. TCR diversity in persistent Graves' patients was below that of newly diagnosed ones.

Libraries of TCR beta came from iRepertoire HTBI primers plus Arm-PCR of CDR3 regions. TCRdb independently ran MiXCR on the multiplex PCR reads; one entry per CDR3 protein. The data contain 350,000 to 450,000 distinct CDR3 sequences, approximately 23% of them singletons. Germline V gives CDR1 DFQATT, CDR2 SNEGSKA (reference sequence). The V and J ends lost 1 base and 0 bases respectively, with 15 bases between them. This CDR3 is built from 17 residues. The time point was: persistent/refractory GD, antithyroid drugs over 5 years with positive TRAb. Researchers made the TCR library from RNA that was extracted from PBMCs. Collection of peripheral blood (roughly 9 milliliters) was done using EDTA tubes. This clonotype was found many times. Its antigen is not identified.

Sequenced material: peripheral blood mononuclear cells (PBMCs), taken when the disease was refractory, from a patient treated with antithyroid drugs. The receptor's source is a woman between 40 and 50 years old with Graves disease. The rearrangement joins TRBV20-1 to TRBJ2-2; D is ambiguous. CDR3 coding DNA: TGCAGTGCTAGAGCCCCGTGGAAGCGTACGAACACCGGGGAGCTGTTTTTT. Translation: CSARAPWKRTNTGELFF.